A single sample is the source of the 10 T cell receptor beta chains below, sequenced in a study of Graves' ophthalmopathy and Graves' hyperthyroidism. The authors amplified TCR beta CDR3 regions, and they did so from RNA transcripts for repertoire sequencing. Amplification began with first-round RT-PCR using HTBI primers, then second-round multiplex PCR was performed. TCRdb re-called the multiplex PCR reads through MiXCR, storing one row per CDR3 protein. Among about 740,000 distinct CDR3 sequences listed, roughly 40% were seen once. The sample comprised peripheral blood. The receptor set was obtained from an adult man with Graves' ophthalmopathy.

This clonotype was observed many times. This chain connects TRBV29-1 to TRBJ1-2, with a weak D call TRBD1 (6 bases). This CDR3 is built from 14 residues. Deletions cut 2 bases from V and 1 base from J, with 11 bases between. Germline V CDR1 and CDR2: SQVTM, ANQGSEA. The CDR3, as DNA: TGCAGCGTTGAATGGGGGGGCGGTAACTATGGCTACACCTTC. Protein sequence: CSVEWGGGNYGYTF.

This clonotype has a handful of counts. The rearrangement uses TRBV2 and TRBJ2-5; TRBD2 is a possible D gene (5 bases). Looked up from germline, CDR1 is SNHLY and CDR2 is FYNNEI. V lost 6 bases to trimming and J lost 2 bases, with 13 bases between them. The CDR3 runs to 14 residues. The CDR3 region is CASRETSTQETQYF. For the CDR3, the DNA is TGTGCCAGCAGGGAAACTAGTACGCAAGAGACCCAGTACTTC.

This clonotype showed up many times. CDR3 sequence reads: CASSSGTEEETQYF. DNA for the CDR3: TGTGCCAGCAGCTCCGGGACAGAGGAAGAGACCCAGTACTTC. The chain couples TRBV7-8 to TRBJ2-5, with 7 bases identical to TRBD1. CDR3 length equals 14 residues. V trimming: 4 bases; J trimming: 3 bases; junction bases outside the gene matches: 5. Germline CDR1 SGHVS, CDR2 FQNEAQ.

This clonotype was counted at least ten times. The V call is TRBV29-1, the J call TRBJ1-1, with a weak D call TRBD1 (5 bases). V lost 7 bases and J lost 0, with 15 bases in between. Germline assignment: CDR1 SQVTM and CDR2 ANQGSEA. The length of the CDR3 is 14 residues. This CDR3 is CSGRNGHLNTEAFF. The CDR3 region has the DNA TGCAGCGGGAGAAATGGACATCTGAACACTGAAGCTTTCTTT.

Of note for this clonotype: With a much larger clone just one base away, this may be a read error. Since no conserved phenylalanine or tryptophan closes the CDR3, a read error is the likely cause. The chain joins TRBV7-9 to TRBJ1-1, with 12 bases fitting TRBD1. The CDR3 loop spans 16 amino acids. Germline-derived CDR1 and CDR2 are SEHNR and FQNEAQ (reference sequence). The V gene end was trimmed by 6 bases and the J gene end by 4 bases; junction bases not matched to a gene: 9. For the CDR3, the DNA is TGTGCCAGCAGTCCGGGACAGGGGGCGCCGAGCACTGAAGCTTTCTCT. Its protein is CASSPGQGAPSTEAFS.

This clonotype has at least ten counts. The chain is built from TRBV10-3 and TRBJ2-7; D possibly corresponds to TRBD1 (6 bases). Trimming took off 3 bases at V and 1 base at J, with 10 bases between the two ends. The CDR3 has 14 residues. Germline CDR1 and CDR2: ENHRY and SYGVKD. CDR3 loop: CAISDVGQSYEQYF. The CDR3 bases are TGTGCCATCAGTGATGTGGGACAATCCTACGAGCAGTACTTC.

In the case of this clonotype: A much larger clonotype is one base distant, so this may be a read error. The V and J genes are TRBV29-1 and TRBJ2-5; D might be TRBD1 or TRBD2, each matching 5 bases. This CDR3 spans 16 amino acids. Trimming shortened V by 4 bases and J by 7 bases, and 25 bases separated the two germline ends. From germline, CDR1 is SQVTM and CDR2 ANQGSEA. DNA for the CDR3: TGCAGCGTTGGGTCCCGGGGCGGGTGGCTTCAGGGGACCCAGTACTTC. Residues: CSVGSRGGWLQGTQYF.

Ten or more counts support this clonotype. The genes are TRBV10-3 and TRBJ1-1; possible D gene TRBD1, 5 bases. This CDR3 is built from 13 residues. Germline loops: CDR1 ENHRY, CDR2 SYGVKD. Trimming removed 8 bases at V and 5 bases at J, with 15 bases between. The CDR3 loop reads CAIEGEKGTEAFF. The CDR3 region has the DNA TGTGCCATCGAAGGGGAAAAGGGAACTGAAGCTTTCTTT.

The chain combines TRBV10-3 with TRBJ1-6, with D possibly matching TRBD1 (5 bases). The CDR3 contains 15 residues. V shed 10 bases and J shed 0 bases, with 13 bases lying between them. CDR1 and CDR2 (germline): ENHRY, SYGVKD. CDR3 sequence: CASRETASYNSPLHF. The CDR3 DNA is TGTGCCAGCAGGGAGACAGCCTCCTATAATTCACCCCTCCACTTT.

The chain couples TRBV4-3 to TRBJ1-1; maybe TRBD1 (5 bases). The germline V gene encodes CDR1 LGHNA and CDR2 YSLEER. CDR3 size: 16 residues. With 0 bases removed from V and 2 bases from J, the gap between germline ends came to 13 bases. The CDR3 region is CASSQEPGTDNTEAFF. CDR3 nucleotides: TGCGCCAGCAGCCAAGAGCCTGGGACCGACAACACTGAAGCTTTCTTT.